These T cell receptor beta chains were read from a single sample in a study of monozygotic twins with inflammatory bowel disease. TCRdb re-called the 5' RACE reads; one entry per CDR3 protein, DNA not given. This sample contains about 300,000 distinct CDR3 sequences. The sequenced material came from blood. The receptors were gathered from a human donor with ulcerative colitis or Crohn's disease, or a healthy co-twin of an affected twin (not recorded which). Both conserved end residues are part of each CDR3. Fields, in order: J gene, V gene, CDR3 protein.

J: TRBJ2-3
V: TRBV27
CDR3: CASSFVGSADTQYF

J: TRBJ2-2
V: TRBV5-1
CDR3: CASSLVGIDTGELFF

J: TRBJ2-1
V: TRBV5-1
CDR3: CASSTGTGYNEQFF

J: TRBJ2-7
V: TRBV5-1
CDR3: CASRRTSGSDEQYF

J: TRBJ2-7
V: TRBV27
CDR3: CASTDRVRQYF

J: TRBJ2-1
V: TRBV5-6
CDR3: CASSVKVSGRNEQFF

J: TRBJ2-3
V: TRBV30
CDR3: CAWSVGGTDTQYF

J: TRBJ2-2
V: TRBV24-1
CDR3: CATSDFSGAGELFF

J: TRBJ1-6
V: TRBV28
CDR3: CASSTGRSYNSPLHF

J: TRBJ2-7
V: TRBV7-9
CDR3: CASSLKGLADSYEQYF

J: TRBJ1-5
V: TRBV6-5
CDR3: CASSYSGTDYSNQPQHF

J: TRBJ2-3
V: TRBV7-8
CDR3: CASSLGSRGTGGTTDTQYF

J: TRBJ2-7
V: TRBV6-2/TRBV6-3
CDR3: CASSPPMARGFGEQYF

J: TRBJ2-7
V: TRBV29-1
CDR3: CSVLRGGTYEQYF

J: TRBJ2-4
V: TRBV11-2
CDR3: CASSSYPRDSVAKNIQYF

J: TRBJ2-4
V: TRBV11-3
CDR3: CASSRTGTPHMQYF

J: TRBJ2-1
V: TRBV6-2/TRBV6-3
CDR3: CASSNAGPEQFF

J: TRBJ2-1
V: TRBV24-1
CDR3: CATSDSGTSSRAGEQFF

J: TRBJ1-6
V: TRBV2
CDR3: CASRTGPGPLHF

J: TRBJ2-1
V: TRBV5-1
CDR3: CASSLSTPDTNEQFF

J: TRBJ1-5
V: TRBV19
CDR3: CASSGSWGGSQPQHF

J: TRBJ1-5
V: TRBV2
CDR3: CASSWPGQGVSNQPQHF

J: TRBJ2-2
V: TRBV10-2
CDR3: CASSPGTLTGELFF

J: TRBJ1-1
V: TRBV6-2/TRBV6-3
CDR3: CASSYKWAGVTEAFF

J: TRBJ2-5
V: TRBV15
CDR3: CATSSQGGETQYF

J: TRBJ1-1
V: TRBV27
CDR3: CASSPQTGRHGEAFF

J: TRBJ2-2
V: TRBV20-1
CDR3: CSATPPFGKPNTGELFF

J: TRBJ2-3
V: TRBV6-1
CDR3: CASSRTSGEMADTQYF

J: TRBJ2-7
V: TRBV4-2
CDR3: CASSHDTGGISYEQYF

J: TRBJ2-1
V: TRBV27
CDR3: CATSGRSWVNEQFF

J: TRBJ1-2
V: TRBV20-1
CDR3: CSARDVQKKDYGYTF

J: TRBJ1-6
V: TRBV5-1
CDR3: CASSLDLRGHLHF

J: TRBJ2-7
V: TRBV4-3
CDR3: CASSQDRSYSYEQYF

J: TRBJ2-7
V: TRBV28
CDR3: CASSPDWSIGYEQYF

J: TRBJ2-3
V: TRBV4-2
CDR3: CASSPRPSSTSSTDTQYF

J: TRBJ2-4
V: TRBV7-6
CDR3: CASSLAPLAKNIQYF

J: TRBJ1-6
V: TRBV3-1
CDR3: CASSQLIGNSPLHF

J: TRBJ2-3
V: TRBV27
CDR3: CASSTGQGSTDTQYF

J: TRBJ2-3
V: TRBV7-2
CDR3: CASMRGGQGVGDTQYF

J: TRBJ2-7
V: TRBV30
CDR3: CAGRRDRGSYEQYF

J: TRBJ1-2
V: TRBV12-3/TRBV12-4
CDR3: CASSRLTGTGYTF

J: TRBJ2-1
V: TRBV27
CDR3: CASSFSWGNEQFF

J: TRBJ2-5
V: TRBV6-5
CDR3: CASRAGLRRPQYF

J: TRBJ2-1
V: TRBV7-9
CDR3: CASSWGWGEQFF

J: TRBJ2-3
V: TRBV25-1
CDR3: CASERGDRPFTDTQYF

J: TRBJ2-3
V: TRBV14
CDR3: CASSQHWRRKDTQYF

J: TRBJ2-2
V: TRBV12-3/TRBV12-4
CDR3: CASSPYRGGNTGELFF

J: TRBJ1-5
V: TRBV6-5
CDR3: CASSSQAGQPQHF

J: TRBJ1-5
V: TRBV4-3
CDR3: CASSQDTDSNQPQHF